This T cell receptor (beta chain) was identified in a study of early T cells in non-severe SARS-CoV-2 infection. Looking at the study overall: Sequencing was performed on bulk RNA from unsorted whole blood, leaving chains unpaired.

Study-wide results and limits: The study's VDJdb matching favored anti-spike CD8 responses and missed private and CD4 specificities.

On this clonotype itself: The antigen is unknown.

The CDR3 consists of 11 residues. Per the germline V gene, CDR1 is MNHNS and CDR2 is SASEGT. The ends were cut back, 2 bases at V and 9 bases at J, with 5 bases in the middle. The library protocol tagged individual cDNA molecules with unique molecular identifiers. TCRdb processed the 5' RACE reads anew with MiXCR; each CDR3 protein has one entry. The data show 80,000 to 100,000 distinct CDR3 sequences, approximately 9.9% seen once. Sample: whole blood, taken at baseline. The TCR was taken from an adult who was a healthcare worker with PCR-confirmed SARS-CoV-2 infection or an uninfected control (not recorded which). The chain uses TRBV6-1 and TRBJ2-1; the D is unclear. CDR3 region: CASSERGEQFF. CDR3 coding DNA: TGTGCCAGCAGTGAACGAGGTGAGCAGTTCTTC.